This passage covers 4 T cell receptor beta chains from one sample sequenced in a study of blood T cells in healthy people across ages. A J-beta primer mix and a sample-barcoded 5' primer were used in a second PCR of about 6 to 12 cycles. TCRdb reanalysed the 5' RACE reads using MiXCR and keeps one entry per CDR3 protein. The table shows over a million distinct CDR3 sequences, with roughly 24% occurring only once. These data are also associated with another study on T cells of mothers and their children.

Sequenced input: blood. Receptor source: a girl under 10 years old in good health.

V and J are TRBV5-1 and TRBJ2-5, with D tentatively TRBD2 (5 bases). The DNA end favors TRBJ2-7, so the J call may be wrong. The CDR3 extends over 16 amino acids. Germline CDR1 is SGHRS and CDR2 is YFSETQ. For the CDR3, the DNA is TGCGCCAGCAGTTTTTATGCTTCGGGATCCGGGGACGAGCAGTACTTC. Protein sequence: CASSFYASGSGDEQYF.

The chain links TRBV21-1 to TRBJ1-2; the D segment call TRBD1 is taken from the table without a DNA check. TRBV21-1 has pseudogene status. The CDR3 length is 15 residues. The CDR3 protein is CASSKLDRGCDGYTF. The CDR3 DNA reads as TGTGCCAGCAGCAAATTAGACAGGGGCTGTGATGGCTACACCTTC.

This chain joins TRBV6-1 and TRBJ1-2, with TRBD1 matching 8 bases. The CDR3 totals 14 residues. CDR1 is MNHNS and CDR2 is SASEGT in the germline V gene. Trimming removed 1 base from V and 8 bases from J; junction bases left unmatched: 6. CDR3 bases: TGTGCCAGCAGTGAAGACTGGACAGGGCACGGCTACACCTTC. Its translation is CASSEDWTGHGYTF.

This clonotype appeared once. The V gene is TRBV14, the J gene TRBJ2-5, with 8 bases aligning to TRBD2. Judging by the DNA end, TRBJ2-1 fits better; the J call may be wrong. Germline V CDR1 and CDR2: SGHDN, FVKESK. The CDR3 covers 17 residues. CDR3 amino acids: CASSQDGIVAGYHEQFF. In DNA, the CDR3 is TGTGCCAGCAGCCAAGATGGTATAGTAGCGGGGTATCATGAGCAGTTCTTC.